A single sample is the source of the 30 T cell receptor beta chains below, sequenced in a study of blood T cells in healthy people across ages. Primers used in a second PCR of about 7 to 12 cycles were a sample-barcoded 5' primer and a J-beta primer mix. From the 5' RACE reads, TCRdb called clonotypes with MiXCR, one entry per CDR3 protein. The data show about 730,000 distinct CDR3 sequences, more than 40% seen once. Specimen: blood. Every receptor here comes from a woman aged 55-75 years in good health.

This clonotype has only a few counts. This sequence joins TRBV6-2 or TRBV6-3 and TRBJ1-6; no clear D. The V gene's germline CDR1 is MNHEY and CDR2 SVGEGT. The CDR3 is 15 residues long. V was shortened by 2 bases and J by 10 bases, with 15 bases between the two germline ends. The CDR3 DNA sequence: TGTGCCAGCAGTTACGGAGAAGGATTTAGGTCACCCCTCCACTTT. Protein: CASSYGEGFRSPLHF.

For the CDR3, the DNA is TGTGCCAGCAGTTCCATGACCCGGGGGTTCTTC. Its protein product is CASSSMTRGFF. The V gene is TRBV7-9, the J gene TRBJ2-1; D is perhaps TRBD2 (5 bases). Germline V gives CDR1 SEHNR, CDR2 FQNEAQ (reference sequence). The CDR3 spans 11 residues. Trimming left V 6 bases short and J 15 bases short, with 15 bases between. The full variable domain, completed using reference TRBV7-9 and TRBJ2-1, is DTGVSQNPRHKITKRGQNVTFRCDPISEHNRLYWYRQTLGQGPEFLTYFQNEAQLEKSRLLSDRFSAERPKGSFSTLEIQRTEQGDSAMYLCASSSMTRGFFGPGTRLTVL.

The V call is TRBV3-1, the J call TRBJ2-3, with 10 bases fitting TRBD2. CDR1 and CDR2 from the germline V gene are LGHDT and YNNKEL (reference sequence). The V segment lost 4 bases and the J segment 5 bases; nucleotides outside the gene matches: 6. This CDR3 has 15 residues. Written as DNA, the CDR3 is TGTGCCAGCAGCCCCTTAGCGGGGGGTCTAGATACGCAGTATTTT. Translation gives CASSPLAGGLDTQYF.

There are a few counts of this clonotype. V gene TRBV27 combines with J gene TRBJ2-1, with 8 bases matching TRBD1. V shed 5 bases and J 7 bases; nucleotides not matched to a gene: 13. Germline V CDR1 and CDR2: MNHEY, SMNVEV (reference sequence). This CDR3 is 16 amino acids long. The CDR3 DNA follows: TGTGCCAGCAGTCCAGGACAGGGCCGGTCGGGGAATGAGCAGTTCTTC. Translating it yields CASSPGQGRSGNEQFF.

The rearrangement uses TRBV5-1 and TRBJ2-1; TRBD1 is a possible D gene (5 bases). With the DNA end fitting TRBJ2-7 better, the J assignment may be wrong. The CDR3 loop spans 13 amino acids. Germline CDR1 SGHRS, CDR2 YFSETQ. CDR3 protein: CASSLAADNEQYF. DNA for the CDR3: TGCGCCAGCAGCTTGGCTGCGGACAATGAGCAGTACTTC.

V usage is TRBV3-1 and J usage is TRBJ2-1, with unresolved D. CDR3 length: 14 residues. Deletions cut 1 base from V and 4 bases from J, with 8 bases between. Per the germline V gene, CDR1 is LGHDT and CDR2 is YNNKEL (reference sequence). CDR3 in amino acids: CASSQVGVYNEQFF. CDR3 DNA sequence: TGTGCCAGCAGCCAAGTTGGAGTTTACAATGAGCAGTTCTTC.

This clonotype turned up a few times. V and J are TRBV9 and TRBJ2-7; a weak D match, TRBD1 (6 bases). The CDR3 spans 15 residues. Trimming removed 0 bases at V and 3 bases at J, with 13 bases between. Germline V gene sequence: CDR1 SGDLS, CDR2 YYNGEE. The CDR3 sequence is CASSVGGRASYEQYF. The CDR3 coding sequence is TGTGCCAGCAGCGTAGGGGGGCGAGCGAGCTACGAGCAGTACTTC.

J is TRBJ2-1 and V is TRBV20-1; 8 bases map to TRBD2. Germline assignment: CDR1 DFQATT and CDR2 SNEGSKA (reference sequence). The CDR3 extends over 15 amino acids. Trimming took 5 bases from V and 0 from J; bases not matched to a gene: 6. The CDR3 spells CSASIAGRSYNEQFF. DNA of the CDR3: TGCAGTGCTTCCATAGCGGGGCGCTCCTACAATGAGCAGTTCTTC.

This clonotype was counted only a few times. The chain is built from TRBV2 and TRBJ2-6; no definite D call. Deletions cut 8 bases from V and 2 bases from J, with 10 bases between. The CDR3 is 14 amino acids. From germline, CDR1 is SNHLY and CDR2 FYNNEI. The CDR3 loop reads CASHDKTGANVLTF. The DNA of the CDR3 is TGTGCCAGCCATGACAAGACTGGGGCCAACGTCCTGACTTTC.

This clonotype has a single count. A much larger clone sits a single nucleotide away, making a read error possible. The CDR3 bases are TGTGCCACCAGCAGAGATAAGGGCCATATCCCCTACGAGCAGTACTTC. It translates to CATSRDKGHIPYEQYF. This rearrangement joins TRBV15 to TRBJ2-7; D unresolved. The ends were cut back, 0 bases at V and 2 bases at J, with 14 bases in the middle. Germline V lookup: CDR1 LNHNV, CDR2 YYDKDF (reference sequence). CDR3 length equals 16 residues.

This chain joins TRBV20-1 and TRBJ1-5, with 7 bases aligning to TRBD1. This CDR3 has 14 residues. Per the germline V gene, CDR1 is DFQATT and CDR2 is SNEGSKA (reference sequence). Unmatched junction bases numbered 5, after V lost 5 bases and J lost 1 base. The CDR3 protein is CSARRDSSNQPQHF. CDR3 DNA sequence: TGCAGTGCTCGCCGGGACAGCAGCAATCAGCCCCAGCATTTT.

The chain carries TRBV5-1 and TRBJ2-3, with D maybe TRBD1 (6 bases). V lost 3 bases to trimming and J lost 2 bases, with 13 bases between them. Germline values: CDR1 SGHRS, CDR2 YFSETQ. This CDR3 comprises 15 residues. CDR3 amino acids: CASSSYREFTDTQYF. In nucleotides, the CDR3 is TGCGCCAGCAGCTCCTACAGGGAATTCACAGATACGCAGTATTTT.

The chain combines TRBV18 with TRBJ1-1; D is uncertain. Germline CDR1 is KGHSH and CDR2 is LQKENI. The V gene lost 5 bases and the J gene lost 2 bases, with 6 bases spanning the gap. This CDR3 spans 12 amino acids. In DNA, the CDR3 is TGTGCCAGCTCAATCGGTAACACTGAAGCTTTCTTT. It yields the protein CASSIGNTEAFF.

This chain connects TRBV11-2 to TRBJ1-5; D perhaps matches TRBD1 (6 bases). Deletions cut 0 bases from V and 4 bases from J, with 10 bases between. CDR1 and CDR2 from the germline V gene are SGHAT and FQNNGV. This CDR3 spans 15 amino acids. The CDR3 DNA sequence: TGTGCCAGCAGCTTAGAAGGGGGAACGAATCAGCCCCAGCATTTT. As protein: CASSLEGGTNQPQHF.

V usage is TRBV7-9 and J usage is TRBJ2-4; 10 bases are a match to TRBD2. CDR1 and CDR2 (germline): SEHNR, FQNEAQ (reference sequence). This CDR3 contains 16 residues. Trimming at V came to 6 bases and at J to 0 bases, leaving 5 bases not matched to a gene. Here the CDR3 reads CASRPSGGLAKNIQYF. In DNA, the CDR3 is TGTGCCAGCAGGCCTAGCGGGGGACTAGCCAAAAACATTCAGTACTTC.

A single count supports this clonotype. The junction shows a germline mismatch at one end, possibly a read error. The rearrangement joins TRBV10-3 to TRBJ1-6; TRBD1 matches 9 bases. The germline V gene has CDR1 ENHRY and CDR2 SYGVKD. CDR3 length equals 17 residues. The CDR3 coding sequence is TGTGCCATCAGTGAGCCGGGACAGGGTGCCTATAATTCACCCCCCCACTTT. The encoded protein is CAISEPGQGAYNSPPHF.

The chain has TRBV2 and TRBJ2-3, with D uncertain. Germline loops: CDR1 SNHLY, CDR2 FYNNEI. V was cut by 8 bases and J by 5 bases, with 20 bases left in between. The CDR3 length is 15 residues. The CDR3 reads CASRTLSQRGDTQYF. The CDR3 coding sequence is TGTGCCAGCCGGACCCTAAGCCAAAGAGGAGATACGCAGTATTTT.

This chain uses TRBV2 with TRBJ1-2; D gene unclear. The V and J ends lost 2 bases and 6 bases respectively, with 10 bases between them. The CDR3 runs 13 residues. CDR1 is SNHLY, CDR2 FYNNEI, per germline. The CDR3: CASSETSFDGYTF. Written as DNA, the CDR3 is TGTGCCAGCAGTGAAACTTCGTTCGATGGCTACACCTTC.

This sequence joins TRBV7-2 and TRBJ2-5, with D perhaps being TRBD1 or TRBD2 (5 bases each). The CDR3 spans 15 residues. Between the trimmed V and J ends, which lost 3 bases and 11 bases, there was a span of 22 bases. Germline CDR1 is SGHTA and CDR2 is FQGNSA. The CDR3 sequence is CASSLAGSVHNEQYF. The CDR3 DNA follows: TGTGCCAGCAGCTTGGCAGGGAGCGTCCACAATGAGCAGTACTTC.

V and J are TRBV9 and TRBJ2-2; 7 bases map to TRBD1. Germline loops: CDR1 SGDLS, CDR2 YYNGEE. With V trimmed by 0 bases and J by 10 bases, 6 bases remained unmatched. CDR3 length: 14 residues. The CDR3 region has the DNA TGTGCCAGCAGCGTAGGATCAGGGGGAGTGGAGCTGTTTTTT. Amino acid sequence: CASSVGSGGVELFF.

The V gene is TRBV5-1, the J gene TRBJ1-1; D not resolved. The CDR3 contains 14 residues. Trimming shortened V by 4 bases and J by 1 base, and 11 bases separated the two germline ends. The V gene's germline CDR1 is SGHRS and CDR2 YFSETQ. DNA for the CDR3: TGCGCCAGCAGCGAGGGTTACGAGAACACTGAAGCTTTCTTT. Its protein product is CASSEGYENTEAFF.

This clonotype came up many times. This rearrangement joins TRBV7-2 to TRBJ2-1, with 9 positions matching TRBD2. V shed 5 bases, J shed 2 bases, and the junction held 10 bases outside the gene matches. CDR1 is SGHTA and CDR2 is FQGNSA in the germline V gene. The CDR3 extends over 17 amino acids. This CDR3 is CASSLYPRTSAYNEQFF. The CDR3 DNA reads TGTGCCAGCAGCCTCTATCCAAGGACTAGCGCCTACAATGAGCAGTTCTTC. Combining the CDR3 with reference TRBV7-2 and TRBJ2-1 gives the whole variable domain GAGVSQSPSNKVTEKGKDVELRCDPISGHTALYWYRQSLGQGLEFLIYFQGNSAPDKSGLPSDRFSAERTGGSVSTLTIQRTQQEDSAVYLCASSLYPRTSAYNEQFFGPGTRLTVL.

The chain employs TRBV9 and TRBJ1-4; 7 bases are a match to TRBD1. J lost 5 bases, V lost 3 bases, and 7 bases had no gene match. Germline V lookup: CDR1 SGDLS, CDR2 YYNGEE. The length of the CDR3 is 15 residues. For the CDR3, the DNA is TGTGCCAGCAGCGCGAGAACAGGGGCGAATGAAAAACTGTTTTTT. It specifies CASSARTGANEKLFF.

The chain recombines TRBV3-1 with TRBJ2-5, with D possibly called TRBD1 or TRBD2 (6 bases each). The CDR3 length is 12 residues. V dropped 6 bases and J dropped 5 bases, with 10 bases sitting between them. CDR1 LGHDT and CDR2 YNNKEL come from the germline V gene (reference sequence). Written as DNA, the CDR3 is TGTGCCAGCAGATTAGGGGGGGAGACCCAGTACTTC. Translation gives CASRLGGETQYF.

The sample holds a few counts of this clonotype. CDR3 sequence (DNA): TGTGCCAGCAGTGGAAATGGGGTGAACACTGAAGCTTTCTTT. As protein: CASSGNGVNTEAFF. This rearrangement joins TRBV6-5 to TRBJ1-1; D uncertain. Trimming removed 5 bases from V and 0 bases from J, with 10 bases in between. The CDR3 runs 14 residues. CDR1 is MNHEY and CDR2 is SVGAGI in the germline V gene.

This chain links TRBV10-3 with TRBJ2-5; 13 nucleotides line up with TRBD2. With 9 bases clipped from V and 2 bases from J, the junction kept 15 bases outside the gene matches. The germline V gene encodes CDR1 ENHRY and CDR2 SYGVKD. CDR3 length: 18 residues. The CDR3 region has the DNA TGTGCCATATTGGTGGGGACTAGCGGGGCACAAACACAAGAGACCCAGTACTTC. Its protein product is CAILVGTSGAQTQETQYF.

In its sample, this clonotype was seen many times. This chain uses TRBV29-1 with TRBJ2-1; D gene ambiguous. The CDR3 loop spans 12 amino acids. The V gene lost 7 bases and the J gene lost 0 bases, with 7 bases spanning the gap. From germline, CDR1 is SQVTM and CDR2 ANQGSEA. The CDR3 nucleotides are TGCAGCGCTATTCTCTCCTACAATGAGCAGTTCTTC. It specifies CSAILSYNEQFF.

This clonotype was counted many times. V usage is TRBV29-1 and J usage is TRBJ2-6; no reliable D call. Germline assignment: CDR1 SQVTM and CDR2 ANQGSEA. V lost 7 bases, J lost 5 bases, and 6 bases lay in between. This CDR3 spans 11 amino acids. CDR3 in amino acids: CSAQWANVLTF. The CDR3, as DNA: TGCAGCGCCCAATGGGCCAACGTCCTGACTTTC.

This clonotype came up a few times. J is TRBJ1-3 and V is TRBV6-6, with 7 bases aligning to TRBD1. CDR3 length: 14 residues. The V segment lost 7 bases and the J segment 4 bases; nucleotides outside the gene matches: 7. CDR1 and CDR2 from the germline V gene are MNHNY and SVGAGI (reference sequence). This chain's CDR3 is CASTPTGFGNTIYF. The CDR3 nucleotides are TGTGCCAGCACCCCGACAGGGTTCGGAAACACCATATATTTT.

The chain links TRBV7-9 to TRBJ1-2; no definite D call. The CDR3 runs 14 residues. The V and J ends lost 3 bases and 5 bases respectively, with 13 bases between them. Germline V lookup: CDR1 SEHNR, CDR2 FQNEAQ (reference sequence). The CDR3 DNA is TGTGCCAGCAGCTTCCAGGAGGCTTTATATGGCTACACCTTC. Amino acid sequence: CASSFQEALYGYTF.